These T cell receptor beta chains were read from a single sample in a study of cytomegalovirus exposure and HLA in healthy donors. Produced via immunoSEQ multiplex PCR; TCRdb's table is partial and in-frame only. The sample includes 50,000 to 65,000 clones, approximately 73% of them seen just once. The sequenced sample consisted of PBMCs. These receptors all come from a man aged 18 to 30 in good health and CMV-seronegative. The conserved cysteine and the conserved F or W are not part of the CDR3 here. Clone size is shown for a subset of rows, as once, few, many or a class of expanded clone.

-,TRBJ1-5,TRBV9,ASSVGGGNDQPQH
-,TRBJ2-3,TRBV29-1,SGEGVPDRGVGDTQY
few,TRBJ2-3,TRBV10-3,AISDRDTQY
-,TRBJ2-7,TRBV5-4,ASSLPTSGSSYEQY
-,-,TRBV25-1,ASSEDRPTYEQY
-,TRBJ1-1,TRBV28,ASSLWGAGAEAF
-,TRBJ2-1,TRBV4-3,ASSQGTSIGNEQF
-,TRBJ2-7,TRBV29-1,SAGATSRSYEQY
once,TRBJ1-2,TRBV9,ASSVQGKAYGYT
-,TRBJ2-5,TRBV6-1,ASSERGSGETQY
-,TRBJ1-1,TRBV2,ASSDFRAWMNTEAF
few,TRBJ2-7,TRBV5-6,ASSSGLSYEQY
-,TRBJ2-7,TRBV6-5,ASSSPLSGSLYEQY
few,TRBJ1-1,TRBV6-5,ASSWGGGTEAF
few,TRBJ2-7,TRBV28,ASSLPWTRGRYEQY
-,TRBJ1-3,TRBV6-5,ASRLTGEAGNTIY
-,TRBJ2-7,TRBV7-2,ASSATYYEQY
-,TRBJ1-5,TRBV27,ASSFQTGIQPQH
-,TRBJ2-1,TRBV7-9,ASSFGLGGEF
-,TRBJ2-7,TRBV11-3,ASSLGLYEQY
-,TRBJ1-1,TRBV5-1,ASSSGSARGNTEAF
-,TRBJ2-7,TRBV27,ASRREDTNEQY
-,TRBJ2-3,TRBV4-3,ASSPWAPGTDTQY
-,TRBJ2-2,TRBV11-2,ASSQRGAGELF
-,TRBJ1-4,TRBV30,AWRGALNEKLF
-,TRBJ2-2,TRBV7-6,ASSLPRGGTSGELF
-,TRBJ1-1,TRBV6-1,ASSSAYKNTEAF
-,TRBJ1-1,TRBV15,ATPRGQSYTEAF
-,TRBJ2-6,TRBV5-1,ASSPGGQGRSGANVLT
-,TRBJ2-1,TRBV2,ASREIAVNNEQF
-,TRBJ2-7,TRBV7-9,ASSVNSYEQY
-,TRBJ1-1,TRBV7-9,ASSPTGTLNTEAF
-,TRBJ2-1,TRBV7-8,ASSWGLAGVDEQF
-,TRBJ1-1,TRBV7-8,ASSLSQGLMNTEAF
-,TRBJ1-3,TRBV27,ASSLNGAGNTIY
-,TRBJ2-5,TRBV7-8,ASSFSGGISETQY
-,TRBJ1-1,TRBV10-3,AISGSGVATEAF
-,TRBJ1-5,TRBV28,ASTEVGNQPQH
-,TRBJ1-4,TRBV28,ASSVGQANEKLF
-,TRBJ2-1,TRBV29-1,SVSGGGAGGQF
once,TRBJ1-1,TRBV19,ASTPGQVNTEAF
-,TRBJ1-5,TRBV6-5,ASRDRTGNNQPQH
-,TRBJ1-1,TRBV28,ASRQGMNTEAF
-,TRBJ2-1,TRBV11-2,ASAASGPLGNEQF
-,TRBJ2-7,TRBV29-1,SARGETGLSYEQY
few,TRBJ1-2,TRBV7-2,ASSARTGGFIRYGYT
once,TRBJ2-3,TRBV19,ASRRDGSSDTQY
few,TRBJ1-1,TRBV29-1,SVEDLAGGISTEAF
few,TRBJ2-7,TRBV5-4,ASSLRLAGPYEQY
-,TRBJ1-2,TRBV7-8,ASSSRTGLGYT
-,TRBJ1-3,TRBV7-2,ASSFTGNTIY
few,TRBJ1-1,TRBV19,ASSSGLFTEAF
-,TRBJ2-7,TRBV28,ASSFQGIYEQY
-,TRBJ1-2,TRBV27,ASGNRGWGYT
few,TRBJ2-5,TRBV10-3,AISEPSWTSGQETQY